This T cell receptor beta chain is from a study of regulatory T cells in long-lasting Graves disease. Libraries of TCR beta came from iRepertoire HTBI primers plus Arm-PCR of CDR3 regions. TCRdb ran MiXCR on the multiplex PCR reads and lists one entry per CDR3 protein. The sample records roughly 490,000 distinct CDR3 sequences, 22% being singletons. Time point in this sample: persistent/refractory GD, antithyroid drugs over 5 years with positive TRAb. Extracted PBMC RNA gave rise to the TCR library. The source of the patients was an endocrinology department in Xi'an, China. In germline, CDR1 is MDHEN, CDR2 SYDVKM. The CDR3 runs 16 residues. Trimming pared 2 bases from V and 0 bases from J, leaving 11 bases between. This clonotype was detected only once. Its specificity is unknown. Since the CDR3 does not end with the conserved phenylalanine or tryptophan, this likely comes from a read error. Regarding the study as a whole: Among the persistent patients, 2,741 public clonotypes were shared, more than the approximately 1,000 shared among new patients. Patients with persistent disease showed a bias toward TRBV28, TRBJ1-2 and TRBJ2-5.

Sequencing was performed on peripheral blood mononuclear cells (PBMCs), taken when the disease was refractory, from a patient treated with antithyroid drugs. The V and J genes are TRBV28 and TRBJ1-3; D ambiguous. This TCR came from a female donor with Graves disease. The CDR3: CASSLLLRDSGNTIYL. In DNA form, the CDR3 reads TGTGCCAGCAGTTTACTCCTTCGGGACTCTGGAAACACCATATATCTT.